The subject of this entry is one TCR beta chain. These data are taken from a study of CD8 T cells in Susac syndrome. At the level of the study: Patients with Susac syndrome were therapy-naive, taking corticosteroids, with some also receiving intravenous immunoglobulin, or taking intravenous immunoglobulin alone at the time their blood was drawn.

The V end was cut by 2 bases, the J end by 3 bases, with 5 bases between. From germline, CDR1 is SGHDT and CDR2 YYEEEE. The CDR3 runs 13 residues. An input of about 0.5 to 1 ug of RNA was subjected to reverse transcription using random hexamers. TCRdb re-derived calls from the immunoSEQ multiplex PCR reads in MiXCR, one entry per CDR3 protein. The sample contains about 140,000 distinct CDR3 sequences, just under 95% of which appear only once. The patients with Susac syndrome satisfied recently defined diagnostic criteria for either definite or probable disease. Sequenced sample: CD4+ T cells from PBMCs. This TCR was recovered from a human donor with Susac syndrome. This chain joins TRBV5-6 and TRBJ2-2; D is possibly TRBD1 (5 bases). The CDR3 bases are TGTGCCAGCAGCTTCAGGGACACCGGGGAGCTGTTTTTT. It codes for CASSFRDTGELFF. Based on the CDR3 plus reference TRBV5-6 and TRBJ2-2, the full variable domain is DAGVTQSPTHLIKTRGQQVTLRCSPKSGHDTVSWYQQALGQGPQFIFQYYEEEERQRGNFPDRFSGHQFPNYSSELNVNALLLGDSALYLCASSFRDTGELFFGEGSRLTVL.